This is a list of T cell receptor beta chains from one sample in a study of cytomegalovirus exposure and HLA in healthy donors. Profiling relied on immunoSEQ multiplex PCR, and the TCRdb table lists in-frame clones only, not all of them. The data show 85,000 to 130,000 clones, 70% to 85% seen once. The sequenced sample was PBMCs. Receptors originate from a boy aged 5-17 years in good health and CMV-seronegative. CDR3s include the opening cysteine and the closing phenylalanine or tryptophan. D genes are given only for firm matches. Only part of the rows carry a size: once, few, many, or a class if the clone is expanded.

TRBV28	NA	TRBJ1-4	NA	CASSPGAEKLFF	TGTGCCAGCAGCCCCGGAGCCGAAAAACTGTTTTTT
TRBV28	TRBD2	TRBJ2-5	NA	CASRGTSGRKETQYF	TGTGCCAGCAGAGGGACTAGCGGGAGAAAAGAGACCCAGTACTTC
TRBV5-6	TRBD1	TRBJ1-2	NA	CASSLGDRPYYGYTF	TGTGCCAGCAGCTTGGGGGACAGGCCTTACTATGGCTACACCTTC
TRBV9	NA	TRBJ1-2	few	CASSVSAGYGYGYTF	TGTGCCAGCAGCGTATCTGCAGGGTATGGCTATGGCTACACCTTC
TRBV12-5	TRBD2	TRBJ2-3	NA	CASGLVRGTSGEEGSADTQYF	TGTGCTAGTGGTTTGGTACGGGGGACTAGCGGGGAAGAGGGGTCCGCAGATACGCAGTATTTT
TRBV29-1	TRBD2	TRBJ2-5	NA	CSVVGLAGGQTQYF	TGCAGCGTTGTTGGGCTAGCGGGGGGGCAGACCCAGTACTTC
TRBV19	NA	TRBJ2-7	NA	CASSFSAGEQYF	TGTGCCAGTAGTTTTAGCGCCGGGGAGCAGTACTTC
TRBV7-9	NA	TRBJ2-1	NA	CASSLIAASSYNEQFF	TGTGCCAGCAGCTTAATTGCAGCGAGCTCCTACAATGAGCAGTTCTTC
TRBV9	TRBD1	TRBJ2-1	NA	CASSPRQGAYNEQFF	TGTGCCAGCAGCCCTCGACAGGGGGCGTACAATGAGCAGTTCTTC
TRBV5-6	TRBD2	TRBJ2-3	NA	CASSLGRELNTQYF	TGTGCCAGCAGCTTAGGGCGGGAGTTAAATACGCAGTATTTT
TRBV27	NA	TRBJ2-2	once	CASSPGTHTGELFF	TGTGCCAGCAGCCCCGGGACTCACACCGGGGAGCTGTTTTTT
TRBV2	TRBD2	TRBJ2-7	NA	CASSEVNSGGREQYF	TGTGCCAGCAGTGAAGTTAATAGCGGGGGGCGCGAGCAGTACTTC
TRBV4-3	TRBD2	TRBJ2-2	NA	CASSQGGGGKTGELFF	TGCGCCAGCAGCCAAGGAGGCGGGGGGAAGACCGGGGAGCTGTTTTTT
TRBV28	NA	TRBJ2-5	NA	CASSFYGQTQETQYF	TGTGCCAGCAGTTTCTACGGACAGACCCAAGAGACCCAGTACTTC
TRBV6-6	NA	TRBJ1-5	NA	CASSYGQNNQPQHF	TGTGCCAGCAGTTACGGACAAAACAATCAGCCCCAGCATTTT
TRBV6-1	TRBD1	TRBJ2-7	few	CASRGTQGVPQYF	TGTGCCAGCAGGGGAACACAGGGGGTGCCGCAGTACTTC
TRBV15	NA	TRBJ2-1	once	CATTYQGKIYNEQFF	TGTGCCACCACTTACCAGGGAAAAATTTACAATGAGCAGTTCTTC
TRBV15	NA	TRBJ1-6	NA	CATSPGESHSPLHF	TGTGCCACCAGTCCAGGGGAGAGCCATTCACCCCTCCACTTT
TRBV7-9	NA	TRBJ2-1	NA	CASSSGLGSSYNEQFF	TGTGCCAGCAGCTCTGGGTTGGGCAGCTCCTACAATGAGCAGTTCTTC
TRBV4-1	NA	TRBJ1-5	NA	CASSYRGRNQPQHF	TGCGCCAGCAGCTACCGGGGTCGCAATCAGCCCCAGCATTTT
TRBV5-1	TRBD2	TRBJ2-3	NA	CASSFGTSGGADTQYF	TGCGCCAGCAGCTTTGGGACTAGCGGGGGGGCGGATACGCAGTATTTT
TRBV19	NA	TRBJ2-1	NA	CASSISGSSYNEQFF	TGTGCCAGTAGTATTAGCGGCTCCTCCTACAATGAGCAGTTCTTC
TRBV6-4	TRBD2	TRBJ2-2	few	CASSDGRATGELFF	TGTGCCAGCAGTGACGGGAGGGCCACCGGGGAGCTGTTTTTT
TRBV7-6	NA	TRBJ2-7	few	CASSLGGGPGYEQYF	TGTGCCAGCAGCTTAGGGGGGGGGCCGGGATACGAGCAGTACTTC
TRBV9	NA	TRBJ1-2	NA	CASSVGGSQFNYGYTF	TGTGCCAGCAGCGTAGGGGGCTCGCAGTTTAACTATGGCTACACCTTC
TRBV4-3	NA	TRBJ1-1	NA	CASSRWKPGNTEAFF	TGCGCCAGCAGCCGGTGGAAGCCAGGGAACACTGAAGCTTTCTTT
TRBV7-9	TRBD1	TRBJ1-6	NA	CASSYGTANSPLHF	TGTGCCAGCAGCTACGGGACAGCTAATTCACCCCTCCACTTT
TRBV4-1	TRBD1	TRBJ1-2	NA	CASSQAGTGNYGYTF	TGCGCCAGCAGCCAAGCCGGGACAGGAAACTATGGCTACACCTTC
TRBV30	NA	TRBJ1-3	NA	CAWSPQAGNTIYF	TGTGCCTGGAGTCCACAGGCTGGAAACACCATATATTTT
TRBV25-1	TRBD2	TRBJ2-3	few	CASRDSLAGGIDTQYF	TGTGCCAGCAGGGACAGCCTAGCGGGGGGGATAGATACGCAGTATTTT
TRBV5-1	NA	TRBJ2-4	many	CASSLVGGGQGNIQYF	TGCGCCAGCAGCTTGGTGGGGGGAGGCCAGGGAAACATTCAGTACTTC
TRBV5-1	TRBD2	TRBJ2-1	NA	CANLRREGPYNEQFF	TGCGCCAACCTTCGTCGGGAGGGGCCATACAATGAGCAGTTCTTC
TRBV27	NA	TRBJ1-5	NA	CASRNSAQGLQPQHF	TGTGCCAGCAGAAACTCGGCACAGGGCCTTCAGCCCCAGCATTTT
TRBV19	NA	TRBJ2-5	NA	CASSKQGTQETQYF	TGTGCCAGTAGTAAACAGGGAACCCAAGAGACCCAGTACTTC
TRBV30	NA	TRBJ2-7	NA	CAWIGQGFGEQYF	TGTGCCTGGATCGGGCAGGGGTTTGGCGAGCAGTACTTC
TRBV28	TRBD2	TRBJ2-1	NA	CASSLPGLDYNEQFF	TGTGCCAGCAGTCTCCCCGGACTAGACTACAATGAGCAGTTCTTC
TRBV6-6	TRBD1	TRBJ1-2	NA	CASSPTGQGGYGYTF	TGTGCCAGCAGTCCCACGGGACAGGGGGGGTATGGCTACACCTTC
TRBV7-2	TRBD2	TRBJ2-1	once	CASSLAGLAGAPLF	TGTGCCAGCAGCTTAGCAGGACTAGCGGGAGCCCCGCTCTTC
TRBV4-1	NA	TRBJ2-7	NA	CASSQRYAGEQYF	TGCGCCAGCAGCCAACGGTATGCAGGGGAGCAGTACTTC
TRBV7-7	TRBD2	TRBJ2-2	NA	CASSNIGARGRNTGELFF	TGTGCTAGCAGCAACATTGGGGCACGCGGGAGGAACACCGGGGAGCTGTTTTTT
TRBV5-6	NA	TRBJ1-2	NA	CASSLAPDYGYTF	TGTGCCAGCAGCTTGGCGCCGGACTATGGCTACACCTTC
TRBV13	TRBD1	TRBJ1-4	NA	CASSSGSATGNEKLFF	TGTGCCAGCAGCTCAGGGTCCGCGACAGGGAATGAAAAACTGTTTTTT
TRBV4-1	NA	TRBJ1-3	NA	CASSQESVQGRVSGNTIYF	TGCGCCAGCAGCCAAGAGAGCGTTCAGGGAAGAGTCTCTGGAAACACCATATATTTT
TRBV2	TRBD1	TRBJ2-7	NA	CASSDLGTGASYEQYF	TGTGCCAGCAGTGACCTCGGGACAGGAGCCTCCTACGAGCAGTACTTC
TRBV2	NA	TRBJ1-1	NA	CASSERSLNTEAFF	TGTGCCAGCAGTGAGAGGAGCCTGAACACTGAAGCTTTCTTT